These 10 T cell receptor beta chains were sequenced from one sample in a study of beta chain features in type 1 diabetes. Expressed TCRB transcripts were sequenced after all isolated RNA was converted to cDNA. Measured with immunoSEQ multiplex PCR; TCRdb has only the in-frame clones, and not every one. The data show roughly 240,000 clones, 68% seen once. Sequenced: naive CD4+ T cells from blood. All receptors derive from a man aged 30-40 years in good health.

The chain has TRBV30 and TRBJ2-7; 10 bases agree with TRBD2. This CDR3 contains 15 residues. V shed 0 bases, J shed 3 bases, and the junction held 5 bases outside the gene matches. Germline CDR1 GTSNPN, CDR2 SVGIG (reference sequence). In DNA, the CDR3 is TGTGCCTGGAGTGTACCCCTAGCGGGGGTCTACGAGCAGTACTTC. This encodes CAWSVPLAGVYEQYF.

This rearrangement joins TRBV7-2 to TRBJ2-4; 7 nucleotides line up with TRBD2. V trimming: 6 bases; J trimming: 7 bases; junction bases outside the gene matches: 9. The CDR3 sequence is 14 residues long. The V gene's germline CDR1 is SGHTA and CDR2 FQGNSA. CDR3 nucleotide sequence: TGTGCCAGCAGATTCGGCGGGAGTAAGAACATTCAGTACTTC. This codes for CASRFGGSKNIQYF.

The J gene is TRBJ2-5, the V gene TRBV7-9; no clear D gene. Germline loops: CDR1 SEHNR, CDR2 FQNEAQ (reference sequence). The V gene lost 8 bases and the J gene lost 5 bases, with 18 bases spanning the gap. The CDR3 is 14 amino acids. CDR3 DNA: TGTGCCAGCGGGCAGACTTCCCGCCCTGAGACCCAGTACTTC. It translates to CASGQTSRPETQYF.

This chain joins TRBV30 and TRBJ1-2; D remains unclear. Germline lookup yields CDR1 GTSNPN and CDR2 SVGIG (reference sequence). The CDR3 is 13 residues long. V was trimmed by 2 bases and J by 5 bases, leaving 12 bases between them. Here the CDR3 DNA reads TGTGCCTGGAGTCCGGGGTTTGAGTATGGCTACACCTTC. Residues: CAWSPGFEYGYTF.

The rearrangement joins TRBV5-1 to TRBJ2-3, with TRBD1 identical over 7 bases. Germline CDR1 and CDR2: SGHRS and YFSETQ. Losses at the gene ends were 4 bases for V and 0 bases for J; bases not matched to a gene: 5. This CDR3 contains 15 residues. The CDR3 protein is CASSPWDSSTDTQYF. In nucleotides, the CDR3 is TGCGCCAGCAGCCCTTGGGACAGTAGCACAGATACGCAGTATTTT. The whole variable domain, filled in from reference TRBV5-1 and TRBJ2-3, reads KAGVTQTPRYLIKTRGQQVTLSCSPISGHRSVSWYQQTPGQGLQFLFEYFSETQRNKGNFPGRFSGRQFSNSRSEMNVSTLELGDSALYLCASSPWDSSTDTQYFGPGTRLTVL.

The chain couples TRBV4-1 to TRBJ2-7; 12 bases agree with TRBD2. Germline V gene data show CDR1 as MGHRA and CDR2 as YSYEKL. After removal of 1 base from V and 11 bases from J, the junction contained 6 bases not matched to a gene. The CDR3 length is 14 residues. The CDR3 DNA reads as TGCGCCAGCAGCCAAGCGACTAGCGGGAGCCCGAAGTACTTC. Amino acids: CASSQATSGSPKYF.

This sequence joins TRBV29-1 and TRBJ1-5; D may be TRBD1 (6 bases). CDR3 length equals 15 residues. Germline CDR1 and CDR2: SQVTM and ANQGSEA. V lost 6 bases to trimming and J lost 0 bases, with 15 bases between them. The CDR3 coding sequence is TGCAGCGTCGGCTTAGGGACATCTAGCAATCAGCCCCAGCATTTT. Its protein is CSVGLGTSSNQPQHF.

In its sample, this clone was seen a few times. The rearrangement links TRBV29-1 to TRBJ2-7, with D perhaps TRBD1 or TRBD2 (6 bases each). CDR1 is SQVTM, CDR2 ANQGSEA, per germline. The CDR3 is made up of 14 amino acids. V lost 0 bases to trimming and J lost 5 bases, with 14 bases between them. The CDR3 DNA sequence: TGCAGCGTTGAAGATCGGGGAAGGGGGGACGAGCAGTACTTC. It is translated as CSVEDRGRGDEQYF.

This clone was found a few times. The J gene is TRBJ2-1, the V gene TRBV4-3, with 8 positions matching TRBD2. The CDR3 has 16 amino acids. V gave up 0 bases and J gave up 8 bases; unmatched junction bases: 9. The germline CDR1 and CDR2 sequences are LGHNA and YSLEER. The CDR3 region is CASSQDLVAGYDEQFF. In nucleotides, the CDR3 is TGCGCCAGCAGCCAAGATCTGGTAGCGGGATACGATGAGCAGTTCTTC.

This chain joins TRBV11-2 and TRBJ1-1; D perhaps matches TRBD1 (6 bases). V lost 1 base and J lost 8, with 11 bases in between. The CDR3 extends over 13 amino acids. Germline CDR1 is SGHAT and CDR2 is FQNNGV. DNA of the CDR3: TGTGCCAGCAGCTTAGGACAGGTGGGAGAAGCTTTCTTT. It specifies CASSLGQVGEAFF.